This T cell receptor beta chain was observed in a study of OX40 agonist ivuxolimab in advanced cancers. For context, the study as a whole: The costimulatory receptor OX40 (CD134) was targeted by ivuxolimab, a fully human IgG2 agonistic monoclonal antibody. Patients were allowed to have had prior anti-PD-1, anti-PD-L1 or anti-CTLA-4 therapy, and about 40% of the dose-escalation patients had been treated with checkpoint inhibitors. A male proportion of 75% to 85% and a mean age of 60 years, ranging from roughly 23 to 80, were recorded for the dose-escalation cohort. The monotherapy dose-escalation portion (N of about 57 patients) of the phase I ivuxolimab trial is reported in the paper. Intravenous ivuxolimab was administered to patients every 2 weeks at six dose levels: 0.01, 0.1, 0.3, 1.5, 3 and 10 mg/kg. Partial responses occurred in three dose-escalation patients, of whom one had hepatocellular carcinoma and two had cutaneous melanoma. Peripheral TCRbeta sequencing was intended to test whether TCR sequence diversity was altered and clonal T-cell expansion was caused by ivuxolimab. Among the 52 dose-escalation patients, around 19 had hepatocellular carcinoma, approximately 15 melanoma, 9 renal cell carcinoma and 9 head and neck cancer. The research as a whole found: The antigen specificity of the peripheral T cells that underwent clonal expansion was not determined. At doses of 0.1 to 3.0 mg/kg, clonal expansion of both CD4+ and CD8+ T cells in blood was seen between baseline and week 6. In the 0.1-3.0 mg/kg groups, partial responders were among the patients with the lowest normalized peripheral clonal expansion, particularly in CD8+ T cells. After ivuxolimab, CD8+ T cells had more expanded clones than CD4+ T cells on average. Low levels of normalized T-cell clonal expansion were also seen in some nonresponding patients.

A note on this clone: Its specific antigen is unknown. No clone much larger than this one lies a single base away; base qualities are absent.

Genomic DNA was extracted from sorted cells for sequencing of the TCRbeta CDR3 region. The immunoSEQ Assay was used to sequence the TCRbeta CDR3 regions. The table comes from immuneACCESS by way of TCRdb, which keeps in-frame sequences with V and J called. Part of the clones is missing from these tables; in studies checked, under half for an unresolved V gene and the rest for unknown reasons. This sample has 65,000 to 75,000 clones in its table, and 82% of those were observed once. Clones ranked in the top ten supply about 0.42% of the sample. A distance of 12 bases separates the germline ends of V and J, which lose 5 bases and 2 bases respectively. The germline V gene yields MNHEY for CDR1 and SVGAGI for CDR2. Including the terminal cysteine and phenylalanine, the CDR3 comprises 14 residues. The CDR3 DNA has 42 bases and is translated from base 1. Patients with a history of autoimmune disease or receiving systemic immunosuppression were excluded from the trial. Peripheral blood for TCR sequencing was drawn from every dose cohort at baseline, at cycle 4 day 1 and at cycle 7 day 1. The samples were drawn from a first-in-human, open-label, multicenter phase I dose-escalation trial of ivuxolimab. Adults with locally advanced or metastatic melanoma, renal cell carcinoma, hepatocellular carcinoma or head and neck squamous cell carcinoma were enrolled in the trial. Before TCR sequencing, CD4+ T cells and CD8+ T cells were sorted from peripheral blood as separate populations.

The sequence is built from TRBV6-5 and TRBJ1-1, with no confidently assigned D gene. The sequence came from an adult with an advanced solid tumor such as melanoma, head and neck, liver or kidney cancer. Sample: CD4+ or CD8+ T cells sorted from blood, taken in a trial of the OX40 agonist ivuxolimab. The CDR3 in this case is CASSETRVNTEAFF. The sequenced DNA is TGTGCCAGCAGTGAGACCCGGGTTAACACTGAAGCTTTCTTT.